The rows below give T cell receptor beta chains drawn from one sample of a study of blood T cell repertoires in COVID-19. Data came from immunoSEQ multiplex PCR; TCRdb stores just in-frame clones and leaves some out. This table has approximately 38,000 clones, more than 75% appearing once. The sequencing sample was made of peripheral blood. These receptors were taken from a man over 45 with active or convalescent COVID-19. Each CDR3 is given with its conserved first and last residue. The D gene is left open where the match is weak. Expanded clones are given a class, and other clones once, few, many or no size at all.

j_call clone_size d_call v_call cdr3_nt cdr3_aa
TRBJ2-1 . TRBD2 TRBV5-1 TGCGCCAGCAGTTTAGCGGGGGGCCTCTACAATGAGCAGTTCTTC CASSLAGGLYNEQFF
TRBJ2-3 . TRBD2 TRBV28 TGTGCCAGCAGTAGACTAGCGGGAGGTGGGCCCACAGATACGCAGTATTTT CASSRLAGGGPTDTQYF
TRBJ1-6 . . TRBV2 TGTGCCAGCGGTCGGGTACCTCTTTATTCACCCCTCCACTTT CASGRVPLYSPLHF
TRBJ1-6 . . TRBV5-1 TGCGCCAGCCAAGACACTGATAATTCACCCCTCCACTTT CASQDTDNSPLHF
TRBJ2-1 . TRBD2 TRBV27 TGTGCCAGCACACGAGCGGGAGAGCGTGAGCAGTTCTTC CASTRAGEREQFF
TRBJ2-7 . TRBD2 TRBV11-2 TGTGCCAGCAGCTTAGGTCGAGGTAGCGGGCAATACGAGCAGTACTTC CASSLGRGSGQYEQYF
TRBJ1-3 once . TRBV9 TGTGCCAGCAGCGTAGGGGGCACTGGAAACACCATATATTTT CASSVGGTGNTIYF
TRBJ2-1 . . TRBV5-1 TGCGCCAGCAGCTTGTTCACAAATGAGCAGTTCTTC CASSLFTNEQFF
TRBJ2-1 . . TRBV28 TGTGCCAGCAGTTCCCGGTTAGGGGTCAATGAGCAGTTCTTC CASSSRLGVNEQFF
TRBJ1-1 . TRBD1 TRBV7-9 TGTGCCAGCAGCTTACGACAGGGCACTGAAGCTTTCTTT CASSLRQGTEAFF
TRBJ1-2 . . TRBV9 TGTGCCAGCAGCCCTAGTATCGGGAGTAACTATGGCTACACCTTC CASSPSIGSNYGYTF
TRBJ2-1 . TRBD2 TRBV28 TGTGCCAGCAGTTTGCGGGTGTCTAGCGGGTCCTCCTACAATGAGCAGTTCTTC CASSLRVSSGSSYNEQFF
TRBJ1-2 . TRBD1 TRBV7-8 TGTGCCAGCAGCAAAGGGACAGGGAACTATGGCTACACCTTC CASSKGTGNYGYTF
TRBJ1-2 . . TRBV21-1 TGTGCCAGCAGCAGGGGGACAGGGTATGGCTACACCTTC CASSRGTGYGYTF
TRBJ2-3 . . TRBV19 TGTGCCAGTTTAGCGGAGTGGTCAGATACGCAGTATTTT CASLAEWSDTQYF
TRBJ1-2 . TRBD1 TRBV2 TGTGCCAGCAGTGAACTGACAGGGTTTAACTATGGCTACACCTTC CASSELTGFNYGYTF
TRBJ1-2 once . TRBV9 TGTGCCAGCAGCGGCAGGGCCGACTATGGCTACACCTTC CASSGRADYGYTF
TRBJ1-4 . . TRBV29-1 TGCAGCGTTGTAGTGCATAATGAAAAACTGTTTTTT CSVVVHNEKLFF
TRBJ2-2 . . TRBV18 TGTGCCAGCTCACCACTGGAGGGCACCGGGGAGCTGTTTTTT CASSPLEGTGELFF
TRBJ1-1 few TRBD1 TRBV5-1 TGCGCCAGCAGTGGACAGGGGGGTAGAGGCACTGAAGCTTTCTTT CASSGQGGRGTEAFF
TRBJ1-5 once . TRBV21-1 TGTGCCAACTCGGTGGAGGGGAGCAATCAGCCCCAGCATTTT CANSVEGSNQPQHF
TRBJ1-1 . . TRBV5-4 TGTGCCAGCAGCTTCGGACAGAGGAACACTGAAGCTTTCTTT CASSFGQRNTEAFF
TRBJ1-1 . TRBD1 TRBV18 TGTGCCAGCTCAAGCACAGGGGGCTTGAACACTGAAGCTTTCTTT CASSSTGGLNTEAFF
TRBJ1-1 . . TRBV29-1 TGCAGCGTTGAAGTTAGCATGAACACTGAAGCTTTCTTT CSVEVSMNTEAFF
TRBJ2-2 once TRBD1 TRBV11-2 TGTGCCAGCATCATGACAGGGCAGAACACCGGGGAGCTGTTTTTT CASIMTGQNTGELFF
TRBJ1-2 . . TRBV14 TGTGCCAGCAGCCAATTAATTTCCGGGGGCTACACCTTC CASSQLISGGYTF
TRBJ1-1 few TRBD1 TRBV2 TGTGCCAGCAGTGGACGACAGGGGGCGACTATGAACACTGAAGCTTTCTTT CASSGRQGATMNTEAFF
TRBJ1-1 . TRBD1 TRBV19 TGTGCCAGTAGTTTGTGGACAGGGCTGAACACTGAAGCTTTCTTT CASSLWTGLNTEAFF
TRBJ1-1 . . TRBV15 TGTGCCACCAGCAGAGAGAAGGGAGCGAACACTGAAGCTTTCTTT CATSREKGANTEAFF
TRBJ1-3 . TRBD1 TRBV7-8 TGTGCCAGCAGCCTTATGGGGGACAGCTCTGGAAACACCATATATTTT CASSLMGDSSGNTIYF
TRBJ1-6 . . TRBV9 TGTGCCAGCAGCGTAGGCAGCGAAACCGTCTCCTATAATTCACCCCTCCACTTT CASSVGSETVSYNSPLHF
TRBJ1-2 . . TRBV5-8 TGTGCCAGCACCCCCGGTGGACTCAACTATGGCTACACCTTC CASTPGGLNYGYTF
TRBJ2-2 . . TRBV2 TGTGCCAGCAGTGTGTCCGGGACTCGTTACACCGGGGAGCTGTTTTTT CASSVSGTRYTGELFF
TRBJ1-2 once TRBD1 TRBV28 TGTGCCAGCAGTGAGAAGACAGGGAACTATGGCTACACCTTC CASSEKTGNYGYTF
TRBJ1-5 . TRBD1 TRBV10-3 TGTGCCATCAGGGAGGACAGGGGGCTCGTCAATCAGCCCCAGCATTTT CAIREDRGLVNQPQHF
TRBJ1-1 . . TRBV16 TGTGCCAGCAGCGAATGGAGGGAACGGGAAGCTTTCTTT CASSEWREREAFF
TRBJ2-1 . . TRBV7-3 TGTGCCAGCAGCTTAACCTCAGGGGGGACCTACAATGAGCAGTTCTTC CASSLTSGGTYNEQFF
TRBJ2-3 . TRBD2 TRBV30 TGTGCCTGGAGTCGGGGGAGGGAACATAGCACAGATACGCAGTATTTT CAWSRGREHSTDTQYF
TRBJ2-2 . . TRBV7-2 TGTGCCAGCAGCTTCGGAGGGGCGCGAGGCACCGGGGAGCTGTTTTTT CASSFGGARGTGELFF
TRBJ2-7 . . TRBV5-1 TGCGCCAGCAGCTTGGGGCCCTCCCCCTCCTACGAGCAGTACTTC CASSLGPSPSYEQYF
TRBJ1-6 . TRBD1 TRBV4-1 TGCGCCAGCAGCCAAGAATTACACACAGGGGGCTACTCCTATAATTCACCCCTCCACTTT CASSQELHTGGYSYNSPLHF
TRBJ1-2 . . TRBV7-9 TGTGCCAGCAGCTTCATCCAACAGGGTAATGGCTACACCTTC CASSFIQQGNGYTF
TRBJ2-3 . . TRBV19 TGTGCCAGTAGTATAGACGGCACAGATACGCAGTATTTT CASSIDGTDTQYF
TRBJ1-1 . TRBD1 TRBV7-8 TGTGCCAGCAGCCCGGGACAGGGCACTGAAGCTTTCTTT CASSPGQGTEAFF
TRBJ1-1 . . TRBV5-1 TGCGCCAGCAGGGAGCGCCCCGTGAACACTGAAGCTTTCTTT CASRERPVNTEAFF
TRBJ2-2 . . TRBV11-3 TGTGCCAGCACCCAAGGGGGCACCGGGGAGCTGTTTTTT CASTQGGTGELFF
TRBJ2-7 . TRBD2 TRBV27 TGTGCCAGCAGTTCCCCCCTAGCGGGAGTTGCTTACGAGCAGTACTTC CASSSPLAGVAYEQYF
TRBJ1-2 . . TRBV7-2 TGTGCCAGCACCTCCCGCCGGGGGGAAGTTCGCTACACCTTC CASTSRRGEVRYTF
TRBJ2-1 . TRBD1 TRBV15 TGTGCCACCAGCAGAACAGGGGCAGGATCCTACAATGAGCAGTTCTTC CATSRTGAGSYNEQFF
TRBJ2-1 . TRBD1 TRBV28 TGTGCCAGCAGCTCGCCGCCGACAGGGATTTTATACAATGAGCAGTTCTTC CASSSPPTGILYNEQFF
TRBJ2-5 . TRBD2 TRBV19 TGTGCCAGTAGTTGGACTAGCGGGTCCACGGCCCAGTACTTC CASSWTSGSTAQYF
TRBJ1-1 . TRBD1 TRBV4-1 TGCGCCAGCAGCCAAGGGACAGGGTTGAACACTGAAGCTTTCTTT CASSQGTGLNTEAFF
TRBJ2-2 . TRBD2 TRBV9 TGTGCCAGCAGCAGGTCGGGAGGTTCGAACACCGGGGAGCTGTTTTTT CASSRSGGSNTGELFF
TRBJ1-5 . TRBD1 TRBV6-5 TGTGCCAGCAGTTCCGAGACAGGGGGTAGTCAGCCCCAGCATTTT CASSSETGGSQPQHF
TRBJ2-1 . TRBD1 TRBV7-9 TGTGCCAGCAGCCCTCTTGGACAGGTCTACAATGAGCAGTTCTTC CASSPLGQVYNEQFF
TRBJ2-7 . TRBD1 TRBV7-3 TGTGCCAGCAGTAGTGGGACAGGGAGCGAGCAGTACTTC CASSSGTGSEQYF
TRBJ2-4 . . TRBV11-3 TGTGCCAGCAGCGAAGGACACGGAGAAAACATTCAGTACTTC CASSEGHGENIQYF
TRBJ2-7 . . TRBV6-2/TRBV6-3 TGTGCCAGCAGTTACGAGTTAGGGGCCTACGAGCAGTACTTC CASSYELGAYEQYF
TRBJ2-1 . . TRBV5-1 TGCGCCAGCAGGGACCAGGGATACAATGAGCAGTTCTTC CASRDQGYNEQFF